The 15 T cell receptor beta chains below all came from one sample that was sequenced in a study of blood T cell repertoires in COVID-19. TCRdb's copy holds only in-frame clones and misses some; the assay was immunoSEQ multiplex PCR. The sample holds 250,000 to 350,000 clones, 89% seen once. Input material: peripheral blood. Receptors were obtained from a woman aged 40 to 50 who had recovered from COVID-19.

The chain uses TRBV3-1 (or the pseudogene TRBV3-2) and TRBJ2-3; D may be TRBD2 (5 bases). V was clipped by 1 base and J by 2 bases, with 13 bases between them. The CDR3 length is 16 residues. CDR1 is LGHDT, CDR2 YNNKEL, per germline (reference sequence). The CDR3 sequence is CASSQGVARVTDTQYF. The CDR3 bases are TGTGCCAGCAGCCAAGGGGTAGCGCGGGTCACAGATACGCAGTATTTT.

The chain links TRBV30 to TRBJ2-4; maybe TRBD2 (5 bases). V shed 0 bases and J shed 6 bases, with 6 bases lying between them. Germline loops: CDR1 GTSNPN, CDR2 SVGIG (reference sequence). This CDR3 has 12 residues. In DNA form, the CDR3 reads TGTGCCTGGAGTGTTGAGGGAAACATTCAGTACTTC. Translating it yields CAWSVEGNIQYF.

This clone appeared a single time. The J gene is TRBJ2-7, the V gene TRBV12-3 or TRBV12-4; tentatively, D is TRBD2 (5 bases). Trimming pared 5 bases from V and 2 bases from J, leaving 10 bases between. The CDR3 is made up of 13 amino acids. The CDR3 DNA reads TGTGCCAGCAGTCCCCGGGGTCCCTACGAGCAGTACTTC. Translating gives CASSPRGPYEQYF.

The chain is built from TRBV4-2 and TRBJ1-2; 11 bases map to TRBD1. CDR3 length: 14 residues. CDR1 LGHNA and CDR2 YNFKEQ come from the germline V gene. The V gene end was trimmed by 3 bases and the J gene end by 6 bases; junction bases not matched to a gene: 3. DNA for the CDR3: TGTGCCAGCAGCCAGTGGACAGGGGGCGATGGCTACACCTTC. As protein: CASSQWTGGDGYTF.

V is TRBV5-1 and J is TRBJ1-2; 8 bases are shared with TRBD1. The CDR3 extends over 19 amino acids. Germline-derived CDR1 and CDR2 are SGHRS and YFSETQ. Trimming took 0 bases from V and 2 from J; bases not matched to a gene: 15. CDR3 sequence reads: CASSLGETDRESINYGYTF. CDR3 in DNA: TGCGCCAGCAGCTTGGGTGAAACGGACAGGGAGTCCATAAACTATGGCTACACCTTC.

This chain links TRBV6-5 with TRBJ2-1, with 12 positions matching TRBD2. Germline CDR1 reads MNHEY; CDR2 reads SVGAGI. This CDR3 is 14 amino acids long. Losses at the gene ends were 6 bases for V and 8 bases for J; bases not matched to a gene: 5. The CDR3 loop reads CASRKTSGSYEQFF. The DNA for the CDR3 is TGTGCCAGCAGGAAGACTAGCGGGAGTTATGAGCAGTTCTTC.

A word on this clone: The sample holds other DNA sequences that translate to the same CDR3. The rearrangement links TRBV3-1 (or the pseudogene TRBV3-2) to TRBJ1-2, with 7 bases lining up with TRBD1. Germline CDR1 LGHDT, CDR2 YNNKEL (reference sequence). The CDR3 spans 13 residues. Trimming cost V 0 bases and J 8 bases; bases outside gene matches: 3. The CDR3 here is CASSQEQGRGYTF. CDR3 DNA: TGTGCCAGCAGCCAAGAACAGGGGCGAGGCTACACCTTC.

This sequence joins TRBV28 and TRBJ2-6; D not certain. The CDR3 is 12 residues long. Germline CDR1 MDHEN, CDR2 SYDVKM. Trimming cost V 5 bases and J 10 bases, with 9 bases left between them. CDR3 sequence reads: CASSLSRNVLTF. In DNA, the CDR3 is TGTGCCAGCAGTCTTTCGAGGAACGTCCTGACTTTC.

The chain uses TRBV29-1 and TRBJ2-1; 7 bases map to TRBD2. With V trimmed by 3 bases and J by 8 bases, 7 bases remained unmatched. The CDR3 runs to 13 residues. Germline CDR1 reads SQVTM; CDR2 reads ANQGSEA. This CDR3 is CSVDGGGRDEQFF. CDR3 bases: TGCAGCGTTGACGGTGGGGGGAGGGATGAGCAGTTCTTC.

The chain uses TRBV2 and TRBJ1-6; 9 nucleotides match TRBD1. V was pared by 10 bases and J by 0 bases, with 7 bases of the junction left unmatched. Looked up from germline, CDR1 is SNHLY and CDR2 is FYNNEI. The CDR3 totals 16 residues. The CDR3 DNA follows: TGTGCCATCCCCGGACAGGGGAGCTCCTATAATTCACCCCTCCACTTT. Protein: CAIPGQGSSYNSPLHF.

The chain couples TRBV11-2 to TRBJ2-5, with a tentative D call TRBD1 (6 bases). The CDR3 covers 14 residues. V was trimmed by 3 bases and J by 3 bases, leaving 11 bases between them. The germline V gene encodes CDR1 SGHAT and CDR2 FQNNGV. The CDR3 bases are TGTGCCAGCAGCTTGGGGACAATAGAAGAGACCCAGTACTTC. Its protein product is CASSLGTIEETQYF. Full variable domain (rest looked up from reference TRBV11-2 and TRBJ2-5): EAGVAQSPRYKIIEKRQSVAFWCNPISGHATLYWYQQILGQGPKLLIQFQNNGVVDDSQLPKDRFSAERLKGVDSTLKIQPAKLEDSAVYLCASSLGTIEETQYFGPGTRLLVL.

This chain joins TRBV11-3 and TRBJ2-2, with 9 bases that match TRBD2. The CDR3 loop spans 15 amino acids. Germline CDR1 and CDR2: SGHNT and YENEEA. Unmatched junction bases numbered 4, after V lost 5 bases and J lost 3 bases. CDR3 bases: TGTGCCAGCAGCCCGGGACTAGCCGACACCGGGGAGCTGTTTTTT. Translated: CASSPGLADTGELFF.

The chain joins TRBV5-1 to TRBJ2-2; the match to TRBD1 covers 9 bases. CDR1 SGHRS and CDR2 YFSETQ come from the germline V gene. Trimming took 4 bases from V and 2 from J; bases not matched to a gene: 6. This CDR3 is built from 16 residues. The CDR3 DNA reads as TGCGCCAGCAGCCCGCCACAGGGGGCTAACACCGGGGAGCTGTTTTTT. Protein product: CASSPPQGANTGELFF.

This chain uses TRBV7-9 with TRBJ2-7; TRBD2 aligns across 8 bases. Per germline, CDR1 SEHNR and CDR2 FQNEAQ (reference sequence). V was clipped by 0 bases and J by 6 bases; unmatched bases: 4. The CDR3 covers 14 residues. CDR3 sequence reads: CASSLAGTRSEQYF. The CDR3 coding sequence is TGTGCCAGCAGCTTAGCCGGGACTAGAAGCGAGCAGTACTTC.

The V and J genes are TRBV5-4 and TRBJ2-5; TRBD2 agrees at 9 bases. This CDR3 region has 17 residues. Germline V gene sequence: CDR1 SGHNT, CDR2 YYREEE (reference sequence). With 2 bases clipped from V and 2 bases from J, the junction kept 10 bases outside the gene matches. The CDR3 DNA sequence: TGTGCCAGCAGCTTAGTGGGGCTAGCGGGGACTCAAGAGACCCAGTACTTC. Translated, it gives CASSLVGLAGTQETQYF.